Presented here are 4 T cell receptor beta chains from one specimen sequenced in a study of cytomegalovirus exposure and HLA in healthy donors. The PCR made use of 60 Vbeta and 13 Jbeta primers. Repertoires were generated with immunoSEQ multiplex PCR, while TCRdb's copy carries only in-frame clones and drops some. This sample has around 140,000 clones, with around 72% found just once. The sample was PBMCs. The receptors were gathered from a man aged 45-65 years in good health and CMV-seropositive.

The chain uses TRBV7-2 and TRBJ2-7; the match to TRBD2 covers 9 bases. This CDR3 comprises 15 residues. Per germline, CDR1 SGHTA and CDR2 FQGNSA. The junction had 7 bases not matched to a gene; V was cut back by 1 base and J by 6 bases. CDR3 nucleotides: TGTGCCAGCAGCTTAGAGGGCGGGAGGGCCGGCGAGCAGTACTTC. Translated, it gives CASSLEGGRAGEQYF. The full variable domain, completed using reference TRBV7-2 and TRBJ2-7, is GAGVSQSPSNKVTEKGKDVELRCDPISGHTALYWYRQSLGQGLEFLIYFQGNSAPDKSGLPSDRFSAERTGGSVSTLTIQRTQQEDSAVYLCASSLEGGRAGEQYFGPGTRLTVT.

This clone has ten or more counts. The V gene is TRBV2, the J gene TRBJ1-6; 10 bases fit TRBD1. J gave up 4 bases and V 10 bases, and 4 bases lay outside the gene matches. The CDR3 has 14 amino acids. Per germline, CDR1 SNHLY and CDR2 FYNNEI. CDR3 coding DNA: TGTGCCATCAGGACAGGGGGGTATAATTCACCCCTCCACTTT. Translation: CAIRTGGYNSPLHF.

The CDR3 loop is CASNLAGSYNEQFF. DNA of the CDR3: TGTGCCAGCAATTTAGCGGGGTCCTACAATGAGCAGTTCTTC. The chain couples TRBV2 to TRBJ2-1; 8 positions match TRBD2. V gave up 7 bases and J gave up 1 base; unmatched junction bases: 3. Germline CDR1 is SNHLY and CDR2 is FYNNEI. CDR3 length equals 14 residues.

This clone has more than one count but fewer than ten. The gene calls are TRBV5-1 and TRBJ2-5; tentatively, D is TRBD2 (6 bases). Trimming removed 4 bases at V and 3 bases at J, with 19 bases between. CDR3 length: 16 residues. Germline V gene sequence: CDR1 SGHRS, CDR2 YFSETQ. The CDR3 region has the DNA TGCGCCAGCAGCCCGCTCGCGCCCCGGGGGAAAGAGACCCAGTACTTC. Encoded protein: CASSPLAPRGKETQYF.